The present entry profiles one T cell receptor beta chain with its context. No antigen is known for it. This sample stems from a study of T cell repertoires in cytomegalovirus infection. Turning to the study itself: The study used recently identified HLA-C-restricted and well-studied HLA-B-restricted CMV epitopes. Both a matching HLA type and CMV infection were indicated by public TCR beta signatures.

Overall study results and limits: Dominating the ex vivo response were HLA-C-restricted CMV-specific TCR beta clonotypes.

The CDR3 has 17 residues. V shed 5 bases, J shed 2 bases, and the junction held 11 bases outside the gene matches. Germline assignment: CDR1 SGHVS and CDR2 FQNEAQ. TCRdb reprocessed the reads with MiXCR, giving one entry per CDR3 protein. The repertoire has about 920,000 distinct CDR3 sequences, approximately 31% of them found once; the top ten carry 13%. This TCR came from a human donor in good health (CMV status not recorded). Some clones in this sample may be carry-over from other donors' samples. The sample in question was cultured CD8+ T cells from PBMCs, obtained from culture after CMV antigen stimulation. The rearrangement links TRBV7-8 to TRBJ2-3, with 9 positions matching TRBD2. CDR3 sequence: CASSHMVSGGSTDTQYF. The CDR3 bases are TGTGCCAGCAGCCACATGGTGAGCGGGGGGTCCACAGATACGCAGTATTTT.